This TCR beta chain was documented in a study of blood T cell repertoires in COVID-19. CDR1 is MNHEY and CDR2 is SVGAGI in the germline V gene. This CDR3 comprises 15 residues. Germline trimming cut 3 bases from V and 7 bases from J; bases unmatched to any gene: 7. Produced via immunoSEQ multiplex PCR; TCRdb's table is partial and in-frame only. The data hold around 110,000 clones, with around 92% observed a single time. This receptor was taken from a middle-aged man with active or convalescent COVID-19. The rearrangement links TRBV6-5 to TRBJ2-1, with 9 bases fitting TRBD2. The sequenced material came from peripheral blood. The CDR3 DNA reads TGTGCCAGCAGTTATCCGGGACTAGCCTCGAATGAGCAGTTCTTC. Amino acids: CASSYPGLASNEQFF.